This T cell receptor (beta chain) was identified during a study of blood T cells in healthy people across ages. Across the study: In model experiments, template switching was able to capture about one barcoded beta molecule for every two T cells that were present.

Ranging in age from roughly 6 to 90, the donors were healthy Caucasian individuals from Russia. With regard to this clonotype: Its antigen is currently unknown.

Findings and caveats of the study: It was held that diversity estimates obtained from one million T cells represented underestimates. No one knew whether donors had CMV, which possibly confounded expanded clonotype changes.

The CDR3 runs 14 residues. Per the germline V gene, CDR1 is SGHRS and CDR2 is YFSETQ. V was trimmed by 0 bases and J by 4 bases, leaving 10 bases between them. Through a sample-barcoded 5' primer and a J-beta primer mix, a second PCR was run for roughly 6 to 11 cycles. Via MiXCR, TCRdb re-called the 5' RACE reads, giving one row per CDR3 protein. Counted here are approximately 1.5 million distinct CDR3 sequences, approximately 43% occurring once; the ten biggest clones make up 4%. The sequence was collected from a woman aged 18-30 years in good health. The gene calls are TRBV5-1 and TRBJ1-2; a possible D gene is TRBD1 (6 bases). Sequencing was performed on blood. CDR3 nucleotides: TGCGCCAGCAGCTTGGAAGGGACATTCTATGGCTACACCTTC. It translates to CASSLEGTFYGYTF.